This T cell receptor beta chain comes out of a study of blood T cell repertoires in COVID-19. About the study: Sites across the United States, Italy and Spain contributed samples from acute and convalescent COVID-19. T cells, B-cell-depleted T cells, or PBMCs provided the cDNA or gDNA that served as material.

Original processing methods: Estimation of nucleated cell counts relied on the amplification of reference gene primers. TCRdb's table, derived via immunoSEQ multiplex PCR, lists solely in-frame clones and lacks some. Clone size and V and J calls were adopted from that table, with D and trimming inferred from the DNA. This sample has around 86,000 clones, with 65% to 85% found just once. The CDR3 length is 14 residues. The V end lost 1 base, the J end lost 0 bases, and 7 bases lay between the germline ends. CDR1 and CDR2 (germline): SGHTA, FQGNSA. This chain connects TRBV7-2 to TRBJ2-7, with TRBD1 as a possible D gene (5 bases). The sequenced sample consisted of peripheral blood. The clonotype originates from a woman older than 75 with acute or convalescent COVID-19. The CDR3 loop reads CASSLGTNSYEQYF. CDR3 in DNA: TGTGCCAGCAGCTTAGGGACAAACTCCTACGAGCAGTACTTC.